The clone carrying this T cell receptor (beta chain) was picked up many times. Trimming pared 0 bases from V and 6 bases from J, leaving 10 bases between. CDR1 is SGHRS and CDR2 is YFSETQ in the germline V gene. The CDR3 contains 13 residues. This sample stems from a study of human T cells and chemical hapten exposure. TCRdb reanalysed the RACE reads using MiXCR and keeps one entry per CDR3 protein. The sample includes 71,000 or so distinct CDR3 sequences, more than 8% of them seen just once. As to time point: patch test 1, 2 weeks after DPC sensitization. Stated treatment: therapeutic diphenylcyclopropenone sensitization with weekly scalp DPC.

The rearrangement uses TRBV5-1 and TRBJ2-7; D is undetermined. Sequencing was performed on whole blood, taken in connection with sensitization to the hapten diphenylcyclopropenone (DPC). The clonotype was recovered from a middle-aged woman with alopecia areata. Some clones in this sample may be carry-over from other donors' samples. The CDR3 DNA reads TGCGCCAGCAGCTTGGTGCCCACGAGCGAGCAGTACTTC. It translates to CASSLVPTSEQYF.